Sequencing of this T cell receptor (beta chain) was carried out in a study of T cell changes during pregnancy in multiple sclerosis. Germline CDR1 is SGHNT and CDR2 is YYREEE (reference sequence). The CDR3 is 13 amino acids. V shed 7 bases and J 1 base; nucleotides not matched to a gene: 3. The assay was immunoSEQ multiplex PCR, and TCRdb's table has in-frame clones only and misses some. This sample has around 77,000 clones; approximately 94% occur once, and the top ten carry about 1.2%. The chain recombines TRBV5-4 with TRBJ2-3, with TRBD2 matching over 7 bases. This sequence originates from a female donor with multiple sclerosis, enrolled in a pregnancy study. Material: peripheral blood, obtained in the third trimester of pregnancy. The CDR3 nucleotides are TGTGCCAGCTACCTAGCGGGCACAGATACGCAGTATTTT. Translating gives CASYLAGTDTQYF.